Described below is a single T cell receptor (beta chain) sequence and its context. This clonotype came up many times. What antigen it recognizes has not been identified. The sample holds no much larger clone one base away, and base qualities are not on file. This sample is part of a study of Graves' ophthalmopathy and Graves' hyperthyroidism (dated by TCRdb to the late 2010s). For the wider study: Hyperthyroidism was considered stable if no progression to ophthalmopathy occurred within 18 months of follow-up. To tell Graves' ophthalmopathy apart from Graves' hyperthyroidism, and to predict which patients would progress to ophthalmopathy, the study relied on TCR beta repertoire signatures. In total, around 130 blood samples were TCR-sequenced: 40 to 45 ophthalmopathy, roughly 77 hyperthyroidism and roughly 17 hyperthyroidism-to-ophthalmopathy patients. To explore V-J signatures that distinguish ophthalmopathy from hyperthyroidism, a discovery set of 100 patients was enrolled, made up of around 40 with ophthalmopathy and around 57 with stable hyperthyroidism. An independent validation cohort comprised 18 hyperthyroidism patients and 15 to 17 patients who later progressed from hyperthyroidism to ophthalmopathy. In roughly 6 hyperthyroidism patients, the T-cell repertoires found in thyroid tissue were compared with those found in blood. Once sampling was done, hyperthyroidism patients were given methimazole at a starting dose of 30 mg daily, while ophthalmopathy patients were given high-dose intravenous methylprednisolone. General findings and caveats noted by the study authors: Among expanded thyroid clonotypes with frequency above 0.001, most also showed up in blood, which suggests that blood repertoires may reflect the thyroid immune response. No statistical method was used to set the sample size in advance, and the investigators knew which group each participant was assigned to. In validation, the model predicted ophthalmopathy progression with roughly 68% sensitivity and less than 80% specificity; 12 predicted patients were CT-confirmed with GO in a median of around 6 months. The 13-signature model separated ophthalmopathy from stable hyperthyroidism with around 90% sensitivity and roughly 84% specificity in cross-validation, and 80%/75% in the test set.

Germline trimming amounts to 3 bases on V and 6 bases on J, with 8 as the count of junction bases outside the gene matches. As encoded in the germline V gene, CDR1 is SGDLS while CDR2 is YYNGEE. From the cysteine up to the phenylalanine, the CDR3 has a length of 16 residues. The entry retains the CDR3 DNA only, 48 bases that are in frame from base 1. Hyperthyroidism patients were newly diagnosed, with disease duration under 2 months, and aged 18 to 65 years. Patients with other autoimmune diseases, uncontrolled infections, pregnancy or lactation were excluded from the study. Diagnosis relied on clinical symptoms, serum thyroxine, TRAb, thyroid ultrasound and orbital computed tomography. Trizol reagent was used to extract the total RNA, and its quality was then checked on an Agilent 2100 Bioanalyzer. For repertoire sequencing, TCR beta CDR3 regions were amplified from RNA transcripts. A first-round RT-PCR used HTBI primers with the Qiagen OneStep RT-PCR kit, followed by a second-round multiplex PCR, size selection and purification. Libraries were sequenced paired-end with 100 bp reads on an Illumina HiSeq2000. The original pipeline was this. SOAPnuke was used for read processing, and reads with adapters, uncalled bases, a mean Phred below 15, or no exact constant-primer or identifier match were discarded. COPE v1.2.5 was used to merge the high-quality paired reads. Each unique nucleotide sequence was defined as a clonotype, and clonotypes were aligned to IMGT TRB V, D and J references with MiTCR v1.1. Only V-J combinations with frequency above 0.0001 were analysed, covering over 99% of repertoires. A TCR clonal expansion and chaos score per V-J combination was defined as the ratio of F50 clonal expansion to chaos observed in the TCRdist matrix. Welch's t-statistics and random forest were used to reduce features to about a dozen V-J combinations, which were fed into a naive Bayes classifier. The Morisita-Horn index was used to measure how similar the thyroid and blood repertoires were. TCRdb applied fastp at Q25 and MiXCR to the public reads, then kept only in-frame beta chains. Entries are consolidated by CDR3 protein sequence, retaining the most common genes and DNA. The V and J calls and clone size come from TCRdb's table, not from the authors' own analysis. The sample table shows a few hundred thousand distinct CDR3 sequences, and less than 45% are seen once. The top ten clonotypes cover 3.5% to 5% of the sample.

This chain is built from TRBV9 and TRBJ2-2, with 10 bases aligning to TRBD2. The sample was peripheral blood or thyroid tissue (not recorded which). This TCR was recovered from an adult man with Graves' hyperthyroidism. The sequence in DNA is TGTGCCAGCAGCGCCTACAGCGGGAGGGTGGCCGGGGAGCTGTTTTTT. Translated, this gives CASSAYSGRVAGELFF.